The present T cell receptor beta chain was sequenced within a study of regulatory T cells in long-lasting Graves disease. Across the study: Prior antithyroid drug treatment in newly diagnosed Graves' patients lasted under 3 months.

Time point given: newly diagnosed GD, antithyroid drugs for less than 3 months. Researchers made the TCR library from RNA that was extracted from PBMCs. Sequencing libraries for TCR beta were prepared with iRepertoire HTBI primers and Arm-PCR of CDR3 regions. MiXCR, run by TCRdb on the multiplex PCR reads, gives a single entry per CDR3 protein. The sample lists more than 400,000 distinct CDR3 sequences, about 15% seen once, with about 10% in the top ten. Germline V lookup: CDR1 LNHNV, CDR2 YYDKDF (reference sequence). The V and J ends lost 3 bases and 3 bases, in that order; junction bases with no gene match: 5. CDR3 length equals 14 residues. This clonotype appeared many times. This same sample was also part of a study on T cells in Graves' hyperthyroidism and ophthalmopathy.

This material consisted of peripheral blood mononuclear cells (PBMCs), taken at new diagnosis, from a patient treated with antithyroid drugs. The chain combines TRBV15 with TRBJ2-7, with 7 bases matching TRBD2. The receptor's source is a woman aged 25-40 years with Graves disease. Here the CDR3 reads CATSSYGGSYEQYF. In DNA form, the CDR3 reads TGTGCCACCAGCAGTTATGGCGGGAGCTACGAGCAGTACTTC.